This T cell receptor (beta chain) is drawn from a study of blood T cell repertoires in COVID-19. Background on the study: Both acute and convalescent COVID-19 samples were obtained from the United States, Italy and Spain.

The junction had 15 bases not matched to a gene; V was cut back by 9 bases and J by 4 bases. The CDR3 runs 16 residues. Germline-derived CDR1 and CDR2 are SEHNR and FQNEAQ (reference sequence). This clone appeared once. Authors' analysis steps: Estimates of nucleated cell counts were drawn from the amplification of reference gene primers. This table comes from immunoSEQ multiplex PCR, and its TCRdb copy is limited to in-frame clones, with some not included. V, J and clone size were drawn from that table, and D and trimming were deduced from the DNA. This table has around 95,000 clones, approximately 86% appearing once.

The gene calls are TRBV7-9 and TRBJ2-1; 7 bases match TRBD2. This TCR was recovered from a human donor in a cohort sampled during active COVID-19. Sequenced sample: peripheral blood. CDR3 residues: CASTRLREGGYNEQFF. The DNA of the CDR3 is TGTGCCAGTACACGCCTGAGGGAGGGAGGGTACAATGAGCAGTTCTTC.